The clone carrying this T cell receptor beta chain came up a few times. No antigen is known for it. Sampled blood was obtained at baseline, cycle 4 day 1, and cycle 7 day 1. CDR3 length: 13 amino acids. Germline CDR1 is SGHDN and CDR2 is FVKESK. V was cut by 5 bases and J by 3 bases, with 7 bases left in between. Sequencing was performed with immunoSEQ multiplex PCR; in TCRdb, only in-frame clones are kept and a portion is missing. The sample records around 20,000 clones, over 80% being singletons. The entry originates in a study of OX40 agonist ivuxolimab in advanced cancers. In the study overall: A diagnosis of hepatocellular carcinoma, melanoma, renal cell or head and neck cancer was present in dose-escalation patients. The study, taken as a whole, reports: Relative to CD4+ cells, CD8+ T cells on average had more expanded clones.

The source was CD4+ or CD8+ T cells sorted from blood, collected in a trial of the OX40 agonist ivuxolimab. V is TRBV14 and J is TRBJ2-2; no reliable D call. The TCR sequence derives from an adult with an advanced solid tumor such as melanoma, head and neck, liver or kidney cancer. CDR3 loop: CASSLQHTGELFF. The CDR3 bases are TGTGCCAGCAGCTTACAGCACACCGGGGAGCTGTTTTTT.